This TCR beta chain was found in a study of T cell clonotyping in hematopoietic cell transplantation. A word on this clone: Its specificity is not known.

Produced via immunoSEQ multiplex PCR; TCRdb's table is partial and in-frame only. The sample yields about 69,000 clones, around 94% seen once. Trimming pared 7 bases from V and 8 bases from J, leaving 11 bases between. CDR1 is LNHDA and CDR2 is SQIVND in the germline V gene (reference sequence). This CDR3 region has 12 residues. General study points: Graft donor and pretransplant recipient Inverse Simpson Index values predicted broader posttransplant TCR diversity. CD4 and CD8 repertoire contributions could not be separated without sorting. Few recipient clonotypes overlapped donors; over 95% were de novo at given depth. After transplant, recipient diversity fell while pathologically expanded clonotypes grew through day 180.

The sequence was collected from a man aged 45 to 65 in good health. Some clones in this sample may be carry-over from other donors' samples. The sequenced sample consisted of peripheral blood mononuclear cells. The chain joins TRBV19 to TRBJ1-4, with D perhaps TRBD1 (5 bases). CDR3 sequence (DNA): TGTGCCAGTACGAGTCAGGGAGAAAAACTGTTTTTT. As protein: CASTSQGEKLFF.